This TCR beta chain was documented in a study of identical twins. Each donor (without exception) was a healthy Caucasian. CDR1 is SGHRS, CDR2 YFSETQ, per germline. V was pared by 1 base and J by 5 bases, with 12 bases between. The CDR3 covers 14 residues. Template switching (which added a universal primer site) was used, and cDNA carried unique molecular identifiers. TCRdb itself ran the 5' RACE reads through MiXCR, one entry per CDR3 protein. Of 570,000 or so distinct CDR3 sequences listed, approximately 10% are singletons. This sample was also put to use in a study of yellow fever vaccine responses in identical twins. That paper states: The authors reported partly convergent, partly personalized vaccine responses in identical twins.

The chain links TRBV5-1 to TRBJ1-1; D is perhaps TRBD1 (6 bases). The TCR originated in a woman younger than 35 in good health. Sequencing was done on a sample of PBMCs. The CDR3 here is CASSLYRVGTEAFF. DNA of the CDR3: TGCGCCAGCAGCTTGTACAGGGTTGGGACTGAAGCTTTCTTT.